This TCR beta chain was obtained from a study of T cell repertoires in cytomegalovirus infection (dated by TCRdb to 2018 to 2020). In the study overall: Peptide stimulations targeted recently identified HLA-C-restricted CMV epitopes, whose presentation resists viral immunomodulation, together with well-studied HLA-B-restricted epitopes. The HLA type of each donor mattered for the analysis, because public TCR beta signatures pointed to carriage of CMV infection along with the matching HLA type. General conclusions and limits of the study: The ex vivo response was dominated by HLA-C-restricted CMV-specific TCR beta clonotypes, and the single most frequent clonotype in two of eight donors was supplied by these HLA-C-restricted clonotypes. Carriers of CMV infection plus the relevant HLA type were discriminated by the cumulative frequency of public TCR beta family members in the study cohort and in an independent approximately 360-donor cohort.

This sample's treatment or condition label indicates: in vitro stimulation with specific CMV peptide epitopes to enrich CMV-specific T cells. Sequencing was performed on an Illumina HiSeq 1500. TCRdb handled the public reads itself, with Q25 trimming in fastp and clone calling in MiXCR, and kept productive beta chains. CDR3 protein duplicates are merged, each entry listing the most common genes and DNA. The sample has about 890,000 distinct CDR3 sequences on record, roughly 30% of them singletons. The ten largest clones take up over 13% of the sample. Based on the germline V gene (reference sequence), the CDR1 and CDR2 sequences are MNHEY and SMNVEV. Deletion took 5 bases off V and 0 bases off J, with a span of 4 bases between the germline ends. CDR3 length: 12 amino acids, cysteine to phenylalanine. Just CDR3 DNA is preserved here, 36 bases in frame from base 1. This clonotype was detected ten times or more. Its target antigen remains unknown. Per-base quality was not reported, and no clone a single base away is much larger than it.

The TCR comes from a human donor in good health (CMV status not recorded). Some clones in this sample may be carry-over from other donors' samples. The starting material was cultured CD8+ T cells from PBMCs, obtained from culture after CMV antigen stimulation. Here the chain combines TRBV27 and TRBJ2-5, with the D gene uncertain. The CDR3 protein is CASSKDQETQYF. The DNA is as follows: TGTGCCAGCAGTAAAGACCAAGAGACCCAGTACTTC.